Presented here are 5 T cell receptor beta chains from one specimen sequenced in a study of T cell responses to AZD1222 COVID-19 vaccine. Repertoires were generated with immunoSEQ multiplex PCR, while TCRdb's copy carries only in-frame clones and drops some. The sample lists fewer than 150,000 clones; approximately 90% were seen once. The source material was peripheral blood, sampled 28 days after the second AZD1222 dose. These receptors all come from an adult who received the AZD1222 COVID-19 vaccine.

This chain links TRBV7-8 with TRBJ1-6; TRBD1 is a possible D gene (5 bases). V was cut by 3 bases and J by 7 bases, with 19 bases left in between. The CDR3 extends over 17 amino acids. CDR1 is SGHVS and CDR2 is FQNEAQ in the germline V gene. Here the CDR3 DNA reads TGTGCCAGCAGCTTCCTTGGAGGGAGGGGTGGGAATTCACCCCTCCACTTT. Translation: CASSFLGGRGGNSPLHF.

The CDR3: CASSPSAGANTDTQYF. CDR3 DNA sequence: TGCGCCAGCAGCCCTTCGGCAGGGGCGAACACAGATACGCAGTATTTT. This chain connects TRBV4-1 to TRBJ2-3; possibly TRBD1 for D (6 bases). V lost 4 bases and J lost 2, with 16 bases in between. CDR3 size: 16 residues. Germline loops: CDR1 MGHRA, CDR2 YSYEKL.

V is TRBV7-2 and J is TRBJ1-5; D gene ambiguous. Trimming took 1 base from V and 5 from J, leaving 12 bases between them. This CDR3 has 15 amino acids. From germline, CDR1 is SGHTA and CDR2 FQGNSA. CDR3 sequence (DNA): TGTGCCAGCAGCTTAGTTTGGGGATGGGATCAGCCCCAGCATTTT. It yields the protein CASSLVWGWDQPQHF.

The gene calls are TRBV19 and TRBJ2-1; a weak D match, TRBD2 (6 bases). This CDR3 has 14 residues. The ends were cut back, 3 bases at V and 1 base at J, with 7 bases in the middle. Germline V lookup: CDR1 LNHDA, CDR2 SQIVND (reference sequence). The DNA of the CDR3 is TGTGCCAGTAGTATGCGGGGATCCTACAATGAGCAGTTCTTC. Translating gives CASSMRGSYNEQFF.

The chain is built from TRBV28 and TRBJ1-2; no firm D call. Per germline, CDR1 MDHEN and CDR2 SYDVKM. V gave up 5 bases and J gave up 1 base, with 17 bases separating them. The CDR3 has 16 residues. The CDR3, as DNA: TGTGCCAGCAGTCCTAATGTCTGGGGTCTTAACTATGGCTACACCTTC. Protein product: CASSPNVWGLNYGYTF.